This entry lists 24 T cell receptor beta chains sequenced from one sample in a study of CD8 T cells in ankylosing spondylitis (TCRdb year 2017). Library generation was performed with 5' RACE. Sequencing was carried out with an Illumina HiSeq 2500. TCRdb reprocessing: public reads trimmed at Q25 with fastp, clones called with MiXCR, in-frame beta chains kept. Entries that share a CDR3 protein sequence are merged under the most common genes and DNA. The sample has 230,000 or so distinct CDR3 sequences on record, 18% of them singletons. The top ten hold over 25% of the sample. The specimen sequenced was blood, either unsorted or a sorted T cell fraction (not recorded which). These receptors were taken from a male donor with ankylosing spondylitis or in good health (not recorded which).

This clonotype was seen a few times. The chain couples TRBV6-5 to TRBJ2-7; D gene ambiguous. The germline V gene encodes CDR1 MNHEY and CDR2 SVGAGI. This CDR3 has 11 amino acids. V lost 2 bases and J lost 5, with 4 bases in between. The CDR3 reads CASSYVDEQYF. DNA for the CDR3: TGTGCCAGCAGTTACGTCGACGAGCAGTACTTC.

CDR3 DNA: TGTGCCAGCAGTTACGATGCCGGGGAGCTGTTTTTT. Amino acid sequence: CASSYDAGELFF. The genes are TRBV6-6 and TRBJ2-2; D is uncertain. Germline V CDR1 and CDR2: MNHNY, SVGAGI (reference sequence). V was trimmed by 2 bases and J by 6 bases, leaving 4 bases between them. There are 12 residues in the CDR3.

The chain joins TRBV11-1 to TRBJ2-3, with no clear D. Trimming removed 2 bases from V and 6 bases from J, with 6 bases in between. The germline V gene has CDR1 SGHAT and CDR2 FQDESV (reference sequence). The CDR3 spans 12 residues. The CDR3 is CASSLNPDTQYF. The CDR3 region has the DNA TGTGCCAGCAGCTTAAATCCGGATACGCAGTATTTT.

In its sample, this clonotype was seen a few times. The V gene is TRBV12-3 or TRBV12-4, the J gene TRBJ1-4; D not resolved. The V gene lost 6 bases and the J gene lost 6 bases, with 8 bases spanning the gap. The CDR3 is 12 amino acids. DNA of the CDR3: TGTGCCAGCAGAAACGAGCATGAAAAACTGTTTTTT. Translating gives CASRNEHEKLFF.

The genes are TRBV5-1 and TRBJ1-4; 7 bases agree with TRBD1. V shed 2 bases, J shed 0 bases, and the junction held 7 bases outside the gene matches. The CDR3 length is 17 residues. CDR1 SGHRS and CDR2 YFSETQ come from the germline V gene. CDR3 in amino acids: CASSLSQGHATNEKLFF. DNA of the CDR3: TGCGCCAGCAGCTTATCACAGGGGCATGCAACTAATGAAAAACTGTTTTTT.

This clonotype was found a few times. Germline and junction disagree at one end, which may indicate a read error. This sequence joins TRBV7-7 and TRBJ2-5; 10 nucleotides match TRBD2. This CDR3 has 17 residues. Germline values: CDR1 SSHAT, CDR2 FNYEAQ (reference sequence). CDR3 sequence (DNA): TGTGCTAGCAGCCTTGAACCGACTAGCGGGCTCCAAGAGACCCAGTACTTC. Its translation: CASSLEPTSGLQETQYF.

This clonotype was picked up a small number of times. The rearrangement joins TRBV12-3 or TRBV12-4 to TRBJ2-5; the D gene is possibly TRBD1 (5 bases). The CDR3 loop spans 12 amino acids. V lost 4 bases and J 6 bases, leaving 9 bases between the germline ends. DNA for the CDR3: TGTGCCAGCAGTTACGACAGAAAGACCCAGTACTTC. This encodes CASSYDRKTQYF.

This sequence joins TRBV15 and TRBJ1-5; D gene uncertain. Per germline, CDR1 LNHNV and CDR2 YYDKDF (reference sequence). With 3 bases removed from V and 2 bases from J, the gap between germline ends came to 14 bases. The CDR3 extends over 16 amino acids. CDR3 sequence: CATSSSLTSGNQPQHF. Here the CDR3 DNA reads TGTGCCACCAGCAGTAGTCTGACCAGCGGCAATCAGCCCCAGCATTTT.

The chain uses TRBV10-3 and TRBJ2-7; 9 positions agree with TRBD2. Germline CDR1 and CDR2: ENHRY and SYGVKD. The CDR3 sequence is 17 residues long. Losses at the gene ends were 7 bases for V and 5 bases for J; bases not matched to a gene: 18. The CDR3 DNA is TGTGCCATCACCCCGCGGGGCTCGAGCGGGAGGACCGACGAGCAGTACTTC. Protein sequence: CAITPRGSSGRTDEQYF.

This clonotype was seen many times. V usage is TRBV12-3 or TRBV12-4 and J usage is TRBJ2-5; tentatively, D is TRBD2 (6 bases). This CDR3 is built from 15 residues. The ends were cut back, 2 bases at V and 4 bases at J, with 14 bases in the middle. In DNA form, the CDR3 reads TGTGCCAGCAGTTTACGGGCTGGGGGAGGAGAGACCCAGTACTTC. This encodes CASSLRAGGGETQYF.

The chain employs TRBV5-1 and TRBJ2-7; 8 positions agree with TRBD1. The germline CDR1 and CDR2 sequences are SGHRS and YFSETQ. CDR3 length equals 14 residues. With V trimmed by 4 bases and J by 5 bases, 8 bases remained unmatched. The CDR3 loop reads CASSRRTQGDEQYF. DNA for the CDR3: TGCGCCAGCAGCCGTAGGACACAGGGGGACGAGCAGTACTTC.

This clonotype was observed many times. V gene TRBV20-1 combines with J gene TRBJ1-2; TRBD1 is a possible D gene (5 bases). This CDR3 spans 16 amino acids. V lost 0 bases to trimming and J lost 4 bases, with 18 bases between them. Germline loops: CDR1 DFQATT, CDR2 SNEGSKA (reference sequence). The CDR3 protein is CSARDPRGRGTYGYTF. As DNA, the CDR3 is TGCAGTGCTAGAGACCCCCGTGGCCGTGGGACCTATGGCTACACCTTC.

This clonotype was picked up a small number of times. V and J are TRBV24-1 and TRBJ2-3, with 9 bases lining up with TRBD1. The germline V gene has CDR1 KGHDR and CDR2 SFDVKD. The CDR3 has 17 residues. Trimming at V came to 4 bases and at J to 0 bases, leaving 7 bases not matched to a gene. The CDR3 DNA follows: TGTGCCACCAGTGACCCCTGGACAGGGGCGAGCACAGATACGCAGTATTTT. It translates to CATSDPWTGASTDTQYF.

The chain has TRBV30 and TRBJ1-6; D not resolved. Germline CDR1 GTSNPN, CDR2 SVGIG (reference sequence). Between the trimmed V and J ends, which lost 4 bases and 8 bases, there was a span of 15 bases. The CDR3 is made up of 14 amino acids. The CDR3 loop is CAWNMGAGDSPLHF. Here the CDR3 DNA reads TGTGCCTGGAATATGGGCGCCGGGGATTCACCCCTCCACTTT.

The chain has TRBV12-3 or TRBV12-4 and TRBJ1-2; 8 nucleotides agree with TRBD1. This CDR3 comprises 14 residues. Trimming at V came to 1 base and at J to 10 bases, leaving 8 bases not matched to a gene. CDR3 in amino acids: CASSLGSATGDYTF. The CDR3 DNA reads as TGTGCCAGCAGTTTAGGGTCCGCGACAGGGGACTACACCTTC.

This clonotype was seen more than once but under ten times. CDR3 in DNA: TGCAGCGTTGATGGTAGCGAAAGCTCCTACAATGAGCAGTTCTTC. This codes for CSVDGSESSYNEQFF. The chain links TRBV29-1 to TRBJ2-1, with D possibly being TRBD2 (5 bases). In germline, CDR1 is SQVTM, CDR2 ANQGSEA. CDR3 length: 15 amino acids. Between the trimmed V and J ends, which lost 3 bases and 0 bases, there was a span of 12 bases.

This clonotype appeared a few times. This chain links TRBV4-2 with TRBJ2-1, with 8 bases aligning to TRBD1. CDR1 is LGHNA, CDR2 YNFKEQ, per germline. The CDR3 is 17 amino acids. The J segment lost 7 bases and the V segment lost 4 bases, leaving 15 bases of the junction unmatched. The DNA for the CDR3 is TGTGCCAGCAGCCCCCCGGACAGGGTACCCTTGGGAAATGAGCAGTTCTTC. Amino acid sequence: CASSPPDRVPLGNEQFF.

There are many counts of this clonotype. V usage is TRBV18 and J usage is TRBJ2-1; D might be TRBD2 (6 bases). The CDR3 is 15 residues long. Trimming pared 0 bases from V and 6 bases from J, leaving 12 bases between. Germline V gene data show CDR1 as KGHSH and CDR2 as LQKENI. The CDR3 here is CASSPPGLALNEQFF. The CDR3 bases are TGTGCCAGCTCACCACCGGGGCTAGCGCTCAATGAGCAGTTCTTC.

CDR3 residues: CASSSRGGQAGVTNTGELFF. CDR3 in DNA: TGTGCCAGCAGCTCTCGCGGGGGGCAAGCGGGAGTTACGAACACCGGGGAGCTGTTTTTT. The V and J genes are TRBV7-8 and TRBJ2-2; TRBD2 aligns across 8 bases. The V and J ends lost 4 bases and 0 bases, in that order; junction bases with no gene match: 16. Germline V lookup: CDR1 SGHVS, CDR2 FQNEAQ. The CDR3 loop spans 20 amino acids. Full variable domain (outside the CDR3, taken from reference TRBV7-8 and TRBJ2-2): GAGVSQSPRYKVAKRGQDVALRCDPISGHVSLFWYQQALGQGPEFLTYFQNEAQLDKSGLPSDRFFAERPEGSVSTLKIQRTQQEDSAVYLCASSSRGGQAGVTNTGELFFGEGSRLTVL.

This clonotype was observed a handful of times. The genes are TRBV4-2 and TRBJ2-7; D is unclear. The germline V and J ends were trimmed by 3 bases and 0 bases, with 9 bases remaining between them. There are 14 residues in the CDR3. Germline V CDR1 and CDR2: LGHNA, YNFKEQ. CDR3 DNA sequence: TGTGCCAGCAGCCACGGGCAGAGCTCCTACGAGCAGTACTTC. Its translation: CASSHGQSSYEQYF.

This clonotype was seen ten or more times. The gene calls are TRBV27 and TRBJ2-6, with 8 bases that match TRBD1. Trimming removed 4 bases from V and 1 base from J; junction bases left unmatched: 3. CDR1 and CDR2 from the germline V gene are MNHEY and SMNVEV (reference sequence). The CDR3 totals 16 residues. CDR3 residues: CASSSQGESGANVLTF. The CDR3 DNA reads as TGTGCCAGCAGTTCACAGGGGGAGTCTGGGGCCAACGTCCTGACTTTC.

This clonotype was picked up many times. CDR3 loop: CAISEEGRADTQYF. The CDR3 region has the DNA TGTGCCATCAGTGAAGAGGGGAGGGCGGATACGCAGTATTTT. The gene calls are TRBV10-3 and TRBJ2-3; 7 nucleotides align to TRBD2. The germline V gene encodes CDR1 ENHRY and CDR2 SYGVKD. The J segment lost 6 bases and the V segment lost 3 bases, leaving 6 bases of the junction unmatched. The length of the CDR3 is 14 residues.

CDR3 nucleotides: TGTGCCAGCAGTTTGGGGATCTCCTACAATGAGCAGTTCTTC. As protein: CASSLGISYNEQFF. The rearrangement uses TRBV12-3 or TRBV12-4 and TRBJ2-1; no clear D gene. The V gene lost 3 bases and the J gene lost 0 bases, with 6 bases spanning the gap. The CDR3 loop spans 14 amino acids.

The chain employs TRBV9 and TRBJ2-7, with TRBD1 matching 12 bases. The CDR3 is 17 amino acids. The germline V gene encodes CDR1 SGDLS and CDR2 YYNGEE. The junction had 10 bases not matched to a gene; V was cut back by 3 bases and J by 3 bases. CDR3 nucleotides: TGTGCCAGCAGCGCCGGCTCCGGGACAGGGGGCTACTACGAGCAGTACTTC. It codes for CASSAGSGTGGYYEQYF.